This TCR beta chain was sequenced in a study of blood T cells in healthy people across ages. About the study: The template switching approach captured approximately one barcoded beta molecule for every two T cells. Study-wide results and limits: Significant beta diversity loss was already apparent by age approximately 38, declining roughly linearly.

Points on this clonotype: Its specificity is not known.

It was with a sample-barcoded 5' primer and a J-beta primer mix that a second PCR of about 7 to 12 cycles was run. TCRdb passed the 5' RACE reads through MiXCR, listing each CDR3 protein once. The repertoire has fewer than 1,000,000 distinct CDR3 sequences, around two fifths of them found once; the top ten carry about a fifth. The individuals who served as donors were healthy Caucasians living in Russia, aged roughly 6 to 95. Drawing of peripheral blood yielded about 10 milliliters from each donor. Losses at the gene ends were 2 bases for V and 6 bases for J; bases not matched to a gene: 4. Germline loops: CDR1 LGHNA, CDR2 YSLEER. The CDR3 is made up of 14 amino acids.

Sequencing was performed on blood. The V gene is TRBV4-3, the J gene TRBJ1-5; 7 positions agree with TRBD1. The receptor's source is a man aged 55-75 years in good health. The CDR3 DNA sequence: TGCGCCAGCAGCCAAAACAGGGGATTTCAGCCCCAGCATTTT. Translated, it gives CASSQNRGFQPQHF.